This TCR beta chain was found in a study of CD8 T cells in ankylosing spondylitis. Regarding the study as a whole: According to the report, clones linked to the disease were significantly enriched in matched synovial fluid samples taken from ankylosing spondylitis patients. As for the disease-linked clones, they showed a CD8+ phenotype and occurred at relatively low frequencies in peripheral blood. Ankylosing spondylitis blood appeared to be characterized by a TCR beta motif of under 10 highly homologous variants. Some of these motif variants have turned up before, in reports on reactive arthritis synovial fluid and blood.

Quantitative 5'-RACE with molecular barcodes produced the TCR beta libraries. TCRdb re-derived calls from the 5' RACE reads in MiXCR, one entry per CDR3 protein. The data hold 450,000 to 550,000 distinct CDR3 sequences, with about 5.4% observed a single time. Ten or more counts support this clonotype. Its antigen is still unknown. The material sequenced was blood, either unsorted or a sorted T cell fraction (not recorded which). This clonotype was obtained from a male donor with ankylosing spondylitis.

The CDR3 nucleotides are TGTGCCAGCAGCCCGACAGGCCTGAGCTATGGCTACACCTTC. Translation gives CASSPTGLSYGYTF. This chain connects TRBV6-2 or TRBV6-3 to TRBJ1-2; a weak D match, TRBD1 (6 bases). Trimming cost V 6 bases and J 4 bases, with 15 bases left between them. CDR1 and CDR2 from the germline V gene are MNHEY and SVGEGT. The CDR3 spans 14 residues.